These 5 T cell receptor beta chains were sequenced from one sample in a study of shared clonotypes between healthy human individuals. Profiling relied on immunoSEQ multiplex PCR, and the TCRdb table lists in-frame clones only, not all of them. This table holds more than 1,200,000 clones, about 98.5% found once. Sequencing was done on a sample of naive CD4+ T cells sorted from blood. The subset here: CD45RA+ positively selected. These receptors were taken from a man in his thirties or forties in good health.

For the CDR3, the DNA is TGCGCCAGCAGCTTGTTAGGACAGGGCATTTCTGGGGCCAACGTCCTGACTTTC. It specifies CASSLLGQGISGANVLTF. V usage is TRBV5-1 and J usage is TRBJ2-6; the match to TRBD1 covers 8 bases. Germline V gene lookup returns CDR1 SGHRS and CDR2 YFSETQ. V was pared by 1 base and J by 1 base, with 7 bases of the junction left unmatched. The CDR3 contains 18 residues. Full variable domain (missing parts from reference TRBV5-1 and TRBJ2-6): KAGVTQTPRYLIKTRGQQVTLSCSPISGHRSVSWYQQTPGQGLQFLFEYFSETQRNKGNFPGRFSGRQFSNSRSEMNVSTLELGDSALYLCASSLLGQGISGANVLTFGAGSRLTVL.

This chain links TRBV28 with TRBJ1-1; possible D gene TRBD1, 5 bases. The CDR3 has 19 amino acids. Germline V gives CDR1 MDHEN, CDR2 SYDVKM. V gave up 8 bases and J gave up 6 bases, with 34 bases separating them. In nucleotides, the CDR3 is TGTGCCAGCTACAAGAGCCTAGGCAGGGTCGAACCATATGGGGCTGAAGCTTTCTTT. It specifies CASYKSLGRVEPYGAEAFF.

The V gene is TRBV14, the J gene TRBJ2-5, with D unresolved. With 4 bases removed from V and 4 bases from J, the gap between germline ends came to 19 bases. There are 16 residues in the CDR3. CDR1 is SGHDN and CDR2 is FVKESK in the germline V gene. CDR3 in amino acids: CASSPNDFRLGETQYF. The CDR3 bases are TGTGCCAGCAGCCCCAACGACTTTCGTCTGGGAGAGACCCAGTACTTC.

The chain uses TRBV7-9 and TRBJ2-6; 9 nucleotides agree with TRBD1. The CDR3 covers 17 residues. Losses at the gene ends were 5 bases for V and 2 bases for J; bases not matched to a gene: 7. The germline CDR1 and CDR2 sequences are SEHNR and FQNEAQ (reference sequence). The CDR3 protein is CASSRLQGAAGANVLTF. DNA for the CDR3: TGTGCCAGCAGCCGCCTACAGGGGGCGGCTGGGGCCAACGTCCTGACTTTC.

DNA for the CDR3: TGTGCCAGCAGTTTATCGGCCGATGGGCCCCAGCATTTT. Translating it yields CASSLSADGPQHF. The gene calls are TRBV27 and TRBJ1-5; D is ambiguous. The ends were cut back, 0 bases at V and 9 bases at J, with 9 bases in the middle. The CDR3 length is 13 residues. Germline V gene lookup returns CDR1 MNHEY and CDR2 SMNVEV (reference sequence).